This T cell receptor (beta chain) was profiled in a study of blood T cell repertoires in COVID-19. J was trimmed by 2 bases and V by 4 bases; bases with no gene match: 21. Germline V CDR1 and CDR2: SGDLS, YYNGEE. This CDR3 is built from 21 residues. Sequencing used immunoSEQ multiplex PCR; TCRdb keeps in-frame clones, though not all of them. The repertoire includes about 80,000 clones, roughly 80% of them detected once, and under 45% sits in the top ten. This clone came up once. This TCR was recovered from a woman in her 70s with acute or convalescent COVID-19. V is TRBV9 and J is TRBJ2-3; 11 nucleotides agree with TRBD2. The specimen sequenced was peripheral blood. CDR3 in amino acids: CASSKTLSGRASQSTTDTQYF. Here the CDR3 DNA reads TGTGCCAGCAGCAAAACCCTTAGCGGGAGGGCCTCCCAATCGACCACAGATACGCAGTATTTT.